These 9 T cell receptor beta chains were sequenced from one sample in a study of shared clonotypes between healthy human individuals. Sequenced by immunoSEQ multiplex PCR; TCRdb stores in-frame clones only, minus some. The data hold a few million clones, with roughly 93% observed a single time. The material sequenced was naive CD4+ T cells from PBMCs. Subset specified: CD45RA+ positively selected. These receptors were obtained from a man aged 18 to 29 in good health. Some clones in this sample may be carry-over from other donors' samples.

V is TRBV6-5 and J is TRBJ1-5, with 11 bases identical to TRBD1. The CDR3 length is 15 residues. Germline lookup yields CDR1 MNHEY and CDR2 SVGAGI. Trimming removed 5 bases from V and 6 bases from J; junction bases left unmatched: 6. CDR3 loop: CASSTGQGVGQPQHF. Here the CDR3 DNA reads TGTGCCAGCAGTACGGGACAGGGGGTAGGTCAGCCCCAGCATTTT.

J is TRBJ1-4 and V is TRBV7-2; D is possibly TRBD1 (6 bases). Germline V CDR1 and CDR2: SGHTA, FQGNSA. V shed 5 bases and J shed 7 bases, with 17 bases lying between them. The CDR3 runs to 15 residues. The CDR3 spells CASSPRGGAREKLFF. Here the CDR3 DNA reads TGTGCCAGCAGCCCAAGGGGGGGGGCACGTGAAAAACTGTTTTTT.

Of note for this clone: The sample has other DNA sequences that encode this CDR3 too. V gene TRBV27 combines with J gene TRBJ2-7; no firm D call. The V gene lost 5 bases and the J gene lost 2 bases, with 10 bases spanning the gap. CDR3 size: 13 residues. Per the germline V gene, CDR1 is MNHEY and CDR2 is SMNVEV (reference sequence). This CDR3 is CASSPSLTYEQYF. Written as DNA, the CDR3 is TGTGCCAGCAGTCCCTCCCTTACCTACGAGCAGTACTTC.

The V and J genes are TRBV28 and TRBJ1-5; D is uncertain. CDR1 is MDHEN and CDR2 is SYDVKM in the germline V gene. The V end lost 5 bases, the J end lost 5 bases, and 7 bases lay between the germline ends. The CDR3 length is 12 residues. This CDR3 is CASSVRYQPQHF. CDR3 DNA: TGTGCCAGCAGTGTTCGATATCAGCCCCAGCATTTT.

The table lists this clone with a count of one. The CDR3 reads CASSIRVTSGYTGELFF. The CDR3 bases are TGTGCCAGCAGTATCCGAGTGACTAGCGGATACACCGGGGAGCTGTTTTTT. This rearrangement joins TRBV28 to TRBJ2-2; 9 bases line up with TRBD2. The CDR3 is made up of 17 amino acids. Losses at the gene ends were 5 bases for V and 3 bases for J; bases not matched to a gene: 10. Germline V gene data show CDR1 as MDHEN and CDR2 as SYDVKM.

The chain has TRBV6-4 and TRBJ2-3; D is uncertain. In germline, CDR1 is MRHNA, CDR2 SNTAGT. V lost 5 bases and J 1 base, leaving 10 bases between the germline ends. This CDR3 spans 14 amino acids. The CDR3 sequence is CASSQRTRTDTQYF. The CDR3 region has the DNA TGTGCCAGCAGTCAGAGGACCCGCACAGATACGCAGTATTTT.

The chain is built from TRBV18 and TRBJ2-3; D call uncertain. V was cut by 5 bases and J by 2 bases, with 8 bases left in between. CDR3 length: 13 residues. Germline V gives CDR1 KGHSH, CDR2 LQKENI. Written as DNA, the CDR3 is TGTGCCAGCTCAAACCTGGCCACAGATACGCAGTATTTT. This codes for CASSNLATDTQYF.

The chain employs TRBV30 and TRBJ2-1; a possible D gene is TRBD1 (5 bases). The CDR3 is made up of 14 amino acids. The germline V gene encodes CDR1 GTSNPN and CDR2 SVGIG (reference sequence). CDR3 coding DNA: TGTGCGACAGAGGACCCTATTTCCTACAATGAGCAGTTCTTC. The encoded protein is CATEDPISYNEQFF.

This chain connects TRBV9 to TRBJ1-4, with D tentatively TRBD1 (6 bases). The V gene's germline CDR1 is SGDLS and CDR2 YYNGEE. V lost 4 bases and J 7 bases, leaving 17 bases between the germline ends. CDR3 size: 15 residues. This CDR3 is CASSPQQGWGEKLFF. The CDR3 nucleotides read TGTGCCAGCAGCCCTCAACAGGGCTGGGGTGAAAAACTGTTTTTT. The complete variable domain, with remaining parts taken from reference TRBV9 and TRBJ1-4, reads DSGVTQTPKHLITATGQRVTLRCSPRSGDLSVYWYQQSLDQGLQFLIQYYNGEERAKGNILERFSAQQFPDLHSELNLSSLELGDSALYFCASSPQQGWGEKLFFGSGTQLSVL.